This T cell receptor beta chain was retrieved from a study of T cell clonotyping in hematopoietic cell transplantation. With V trimmed by 3 bases and J by 4 bases, 3 bases remained unmatched. This CDR3 is 14 amino acids long. Looked up from germline, CDR1 is SGHNT and CDR2 is YYREEE (reference sequence). Time point given: recipient sample about 28 days before transplant, after cytoreduction. Clones were read by immunoSEQ multiplex PCR, and TCRdb kept only the in-frame ones, dropping some. The sample has 35,000 to 45,000 clones, about 95% seen once; the top ten hold 1.5% to 2%. The sequence was collected from a middle-aged man with chronic myeloid leukemia. Some clones in this sample may be carry-over from other donors' samples. This material consisted of peripheral blood mononuclear cells, taken before stem cell transplant. The chain employs TRBV5-4 and TRBJ2-5, with 10 positions matching TRBD1. CDR3 residues: CASSWTGGSETQYF. CDR3 nucleotides: TGTGCCAGCAGCTGGACAGGGGGGTCAGAGACCCAGTACTTC.